The 8 T cell receptor beta chains below were found in one sample sequenced in a study of human T cells and chemical hapten exposure. Time point here: pre-sensitization, week 0. The treatment was: therapeutic diphenylcyclopropenone sensitization with weekly scalp DPC. TCRdb re-analysed the RACE reads in MiXCR, keeping a single row per CDR3 protein. The data contain about 270,000 distinct CDR3 sequences, roughly 7.7% of them singletons. The sample was whole blood, taken in connection with sensitization to the hapten diphenylcyclopropenone (DPC). These TCRs come from a man aged 18-30 years with alopecia areata. Some clones in this sample may be carry-over from other donors' samples.

This clonotype was detected many times. This chain links TRBV20-1 with TRBJ1-1; 7 bases agree with TRBD1. V trimming: 1 base; J trimming: 6 bases; junction bases outside the gene matches: 14. This CDR3 contains 16 residues. The germline gives CDR1 DFQATT, CDR2 SNEGSKA (reference sequence). In DNA form, the CDR3 reads TGCAGTGCTAGAGGGGGGTTGACAGGGAGAATTGCTGAAGCTTTCTTT. It specifies CSARGGLTGRIAEAFF.

This clonotype occurred many times. J is TRBJ1-5 and V is TRBV4-1; unclear D gene. Looked up from germline, CDR1 is MGHRA and CDR2 is YSYEKL. V was pared by 1 base and J by 9 bases, with 22 bases between. The length of the CDR3 is 17 residues. CDR3 amino acids: CASSQGPTSGRPRPQHF. The CDR3 DNA is TGCGCCAGCAGCCAAGGACCCACTTCGGGTAGGCCTCGGCCCCAGCATTTT.

This rearrangement joins TRBV12-3 or TRBV12-4 to TRBJ2-2; TRBD1 might be the D (6 bases). Trimming left V 3 bases short and J 4 bases short, with 12 bases between. The CDR3 loop spans 15 amino acids. CDR3 in amino acids: CASSFIRGVTGELFF. The CDR3 DNA is TGTGCCAGCAGTTTCATCAGGGGAGTCACCGGGGAGCTGTTTTTT.

The rearrangement uses TRBV7-2 and TRBJ2-5; D is ambiguous. CDR1 is SGHTA, CDR2 FQGNSA, per germline. The CDR3 extends over 13 amino acids. Trimming removed 3 bases at V and 7 bases at J, with 12 bases between. CDR3 in amino acids: CASSFHSLLTQYF. For the CDR3, the DNA is TGTGCCAGCAGCTTCCACAGCCTATTGACCCAGTACTTC.

The V and J genes are TRBV28 and TRBJ2-7, with TRBD1 as a possible D gene (5 bases). Germline CDR1 MDHEN, CDR2 SYDVKM. This CDR3 contains 15 residues. Trimming stripped 7 bases from V and 1 base from J, with 17 bases between. This CDR3 is CASTPQAGPSYEQYF. As DNA, the CDR3 is TGTGCCAGCACCCCCCAGGCAGGGCCGTCCTACGAGCAGTACTTC.

The chain is built from TRBV20-1 and TRBJ2-7, with 7 bases identical to TRBD1. The CDR3 is 17 amino acids. The ends lost 0 bases at V and 5 bases at J; junction bases unmatched: 16. Germline V CDR1 and CDR2: DFQATT, SNEGSKA (reference sequence). CDR3 residues: CSAREFTTRGLPDEQYF. The CDR3 region has the DNA TGCAGTGCTAGAGAATTTACGACAAGGGGGCTCCCGGACGAGCAGTACTTC.

This clonotype has ten or more counts. The chain combines TRBV6-5 with TRBJ2-3; 10 positions match TRBD2. The CDR3 loop spans 13 amino acids. J lost 7 bases, V lost 7 bases, and 5 bases had no gene match. CDR1 and CDR2 (germline): MNHEY, SVGAGI. CDR3 sequence: CASTGTSVNTQYF. For the CDR3, the DNA is TGTGCCAGCACCGGGACTAGCGTGAATACGCAGTATTTT.

The chain uses TRBV4-1 and TRBJ1-4, with TRBD1 as a possible D gene (5 bases). Germline V CDR1 and CDR2: MGHRA, YSYEKL. The CDR3 has 17 residues. V dropped 0 bases and J dropped 0 bases, with 11 bases sitting between them. The CDR3 loop is CASSQDGGGTTNEKLFF. As DNA, the CDR3 is TGCGCCAGCAGCCAAGATGGGGGGGGGACAACTAATGAAAAACTGTTTTTT.